Below, 13 T cell receptor beta chains from the same sample are listed, as sequenced in a study of multiple sclerosis patients with progressive multifocal leukoencephalopathy. This table comes from immunoSEQ multiplex PCR, and its TCRdb copy is limited to in-frame clones, with some not included. The profile shows approximately 26,000 clones, about 88% of them singletons. Time point given: before natalizumab initiation. Sequencing used PBMCs. These receptors all stem from a human donor with multiple sclerosis.

The V call is TRBV11-2, the J call TRBJ2-7; 9 positions agree with TRBD1. This CDR3 is built from 14 residues. The germline V gene encodes CDR1 SGHAT and CDR2 FQNNGV. The junction had 2 bases not matched to a gene; V was cut back by 1 base and J by 4 bases. The CDR3 loop is CASSLGTGVYEQYF. The CDR3 DNA follows: TGTGCCAGCAGCTTAGGGACAGGGGTTTACGAGCAGTACTTC.

About this clone itself: Other DNA sequences in the sample encode the same CDR3. The chain combines TRBV7-3 with TRBJ2-1; 8 bases fit TRBD2. Germline V gene sequence: CDR1 SGHTA, CDR2 FQGTGA. V shed 0 bases, J shed 8 bases, and the junction held 12 bases outside the gene matches. The CDR3 spans 17 residues. The CDR3 region is CASSLTRLGGGSYEQFF. The DNA of the CDR3 is TGTGCCAGCAGCTTAACCCGTCTTGGCGGGGGGTCGTATGAGCAGTTCTTC.

The genes are TRBV5-6 and TRBJ1-3; D unresolved. In germline, CDR1 is SGHDT, CDR2 YYEEEE. The CDR3 covers 15 residues. V lost 1 base to trimming and J lost 0 bases, with 8 bases between them. CDR3 sequence reads: CASSLTRTSGNTIYF. The CDR3, as DNA: TGTGCCAGCAGCTTGACCCGTACCTCTGGAAACACCATATATTTT.

The chain couples TRBV7-9 to TRBJ2-1, with 10 positions matching TRBD2. The CDR3 covers 14 residues. The germline V gene encodes CDR1 SEHNR and CDR2 FQNEAQ (reference sequence). The V gene end was trimmed by 3 bases and the J gene end by 6 bases; junction bases not matched to a gene: 2. The CDR3 reads CASSFSGGRNEQFF. The CDR3 DNA reads as TGTGCCAGCAGCTTTAGCGGGGGGCGCAATGAGCAGTTCTTC.

J is TRBJ1-6 and V is TRBV13; 8 bases map to TRBD1. CDR1 is PRHDT, CDR2 FYEKMQ, per germline (reference sequence). The CDR3 sequence is 16 residues long. The V gene end was trimmed by 2 bases and the J gene end by 7 bases; junction bases not matched to a gene: 7. The CDR3 protein is CASSLTGGVVNSPLHF. DNA of the CDR3: TGTGCCAGCAGCTTAACAGGGGGTGTTGTAAATTCACCCCTCCACTTT.

This chain links TRBV28 with TRBJ1-2, with a tentative D call TRBD1 (6 bases). This CDR3 is built from 18 residues. V was pared by 1 base and J by 0 bases, with 18 bases between. Germline values: CDR1 MDHEN, CDR2 SYDVKM. This CDR3 reads CASSLYLRTDFSNYGYTF. CDR3 in DNA: TGTGCCAGCAGTTTATATCTCCGGACAGACTTTTCTAACTATGGCTACACCTTC.

This chain links TRBV6-4 with TRBJ1-5, with no clear D. The germline V and J ends were trimmed by 4 bases and 1 base, with 5 bases remaining between them. Germline lookup yields CDR1 MRHNA and CDR2 SNTAGT. This CDR3 has 13 residues. In DNA, the CDR3 is TGTGCCAGCAGTGTGGCCAGCAATCAGCCCCAGCATTTT. Translated: CASSVASNQPQHF.

The chain carries TRBV15 and TRBJ1-2, with a possible D match to TRBD1 (6 bases). V lost 8 bases, J lost 8 bases, and 27 bases lay in between. CDR1 is LNHNV, CDR2 YYDKDF, per germline (reference sequence). The CDR3 has 16 residues. CDR3 bases: TGTGCCACCCGGCGTGGGTGGGTGGAGGGACACGACGGCTACACCTTC. Protein sequence: CATRRGWVEGHDGYTF.

This sequence joins TRBV5-6 and TRBJ1-2, with 7 bases matching TRBD1. From germline, CDR1 is SGHDT and CDR2 YYEEEE. The CDR3 totals 14 residues. The V segment lost 0 bases and the J segment 5 bases; nucleotides outside the gene matches: 4. The CDR3 is CASSLEGQVYGYTF. The CDR3 DNA follows: TGTGCCAGCAGCTTGGAAGGACAGGTTTATGGCTACACCTTC.

This rearrangement joins TRBV18 to TRBJ2-5; D assignment may be TRBD1 or TRBD2 (5 bases each). Germline CDR1 KGHSH, CDR2 LQKENI. V was clipped by 3 bases and J by 4 bases, with 12 bases between them. There are 14 residues in the CDR3. CDR3 nucleotides: TGTGCCAGCTCACCGGGTGGGACGGTAGAGACCCAGTACTTC. It translates to CASSPGGTVETQYF.

The chain is built from TRBV4-1 and TRBJ2-7, with TRBD2 identical over 12 bases. Germline loops: CDR1 MGHRA, CDR2 YSYEKL. Trimming removed 1 base from V and 2 bases from J; junction bases left unmatched: 3. The CDR3 length is 16 residues. CDR3 bases: TGCGCCAGCAGCCAAGTGACTAGCGGGGGCCCCTACGAGCAGTACTTC. Amino acid sequence: CASSQVTSGGPYEQYF.

This rearrangement joins TRBV5-1 to TRBJ2-1; D is possibly TRBD1 or TRBD2 (7 bases each). The CDR3 consists of 15 residues. Trimming pared 4 bases from V and 12 bases from J, leaving 23 bases between. Germline V gives CDR1 SGHRS, CDR2 YFSETQ. CDR3: CASSLEGGRGGGQFF. In DNA form, the CDR3 reads TGCGCCAGCAGCCTGGAAGGGGGCCGCGGGGGAGGGCAGTTCTTC.

This clone is a singleton in its sample. The chain uses TRBV4-1 and TRBJ2-1; 10 bases are a match to TRBD1. The germline V gene encodes CDR1 MGHRA and CDR2 YSYEKL. After removal of 7 bases from V and 2 bases from J, the junction contained 8 bases not matched to a gene. The CDR3 totals 16 residues. CDR3 coding DNA: TGCGCCAGCACTCCCGGGACAGGGGTCCCCTACAATGAGCAGTTCTTC. It codes for CASTPGTGVPYNEQFF.